What follows describes a single T cell receptor beta chain. The data were taken from a study of blood T cell repertoires in COVID-19. Study background: Researchers got acute and convalescent COVID-19 samples from the United States, Italy and Spain.

The method was immunoSEQ multiplex PCR; TCRdb's version includes in-frame clones alone and lacks a portion of them. The repertoire consists of about 58,000 clones, with 78% occurring once and the leading ten covering over 4%. The V end was cut by 2 bases, the J end by 7 bases, with 12 bases between. Germline V CDR1 and CDR2: MDHEN, SYDVKM. The CDR3 consists of 13 residues. The sequenced sample was peripheral blood. V gene TRBV28 combines with J gene TRBJ2-7; TRBD2 might be the D (5 bases). This TCR was sampled from a human donor in a cohort sampled during active COVID-19. In DNA, the CDR3 is TGTGCCAGCAGTTTACGGGGTTGGAGGGAGCAGTACTTC. Its translation is CASSLRGWREQYF.